The entry below describes one TCR beta chain. This receptor's antigen is unknown. Per-base qualities were not stored, and no clone one base away is much larger. Including cysteine and phenylalanine, the CDR3 has 15 amino acids. Kept here is only the CDR3 DNA, which spans 45 bases and is read in frame from base 1. CDR1 is given as DFQATT and CDR2 as SNEGSKA, both from the germline V gene (reference sequence). V is clipped by 0 bases and J by 10 bases, and the sequence between their germline boundaries is 16 bases long. These data belong to a study of CD8 T cells in ankylosing spondylitis (dated by TCRdb to the late 2010s). As for the study more broadly: The study profiled T cell receptor beta repertoires in healthy donors and ankylosing spondylitis patients to find disease-linked TCR variants. The full study cohort comprised 20 to 30 ankylosing spondylitis patients and roughly 110 healthy donors. Peripheral blood samples were taken, and synovial fluid was additionally collected from ankylosing spondylitis patients. The paper's findings and limits, for the study overall: Some motif variants had previously been reported in the synovial fluid and blood of reactive arthritis patients, which suggests shared mechanisms of disease initiation. A TCR beta motif made up of eight or nine highly homologous amino acid variants appeared to be characteristic of blood from ankylosing spondylitis patients. The disease-linked clones were reported as significantly enriched in matched synovial fluid samples from ankylosing spondylitis patients. The disease-linked clones had a CD8+ phenotype and were found at relatively low frequencies in peripheral blood.

Sequencing took place on an Illumina HiSeq 2500. Quantitative 5'-RACE with molecular barcodes was used to prepare TCR beta libraries. From the authors' description of their analysis: A new computational method based on a probabilistic model of VDJ rearrangement was used to identify disease-linked TCR variants. TCRdb handled the public reads itself, with Q25 trimming in fastp and clone calling in MiXCR, and kept productive beta chains. Rows merge per CDR3 protein into single entries with the most common DNA and genes. The V and J calls, along with clone size, are taken from TCRdb and not from the paper's own processing. Across this sample there are around 220,000 distinct CDR3 sequences, with approximately 20% seen only once. The top ten clones comprise approximately 46% of the sample.

Sequencing was carried out using blood, either unsorted or a sorted T cell fraction (not recorded which). Recombination linked TRBV20-1 to TRBJ1-6; the best D guess is TRBD1, with 5 bases matching. The sequence was collected from a male donor with ankylosing spondylitis. The DNA reads as follows: TGCAGTGCTAGAGATCCCTCAGGGTTCGGGTCACCCCTCCACTTT. Its product reads: CSARDPSGFGSPLHF.